One sample yielded the 23 T cell receptor beta chains listed below, sequenced in a study of blood T cell repertoires in COVID-19. The assay was immunoSEQ multiplex PCR, and TCRdb's table has in-frame clones only and misses some. This sample yields about 200,000 clones, of which around nine tenths are seen a single time; 1.6% belongs to the top ten. Sequencing was performed on peripheral blood. The source of these receptors is a man aged 18 to 29 with active or convalescent COVID-19.

This clone has only one observation. The CDR3 region is CASRPRPGLEEDTEAFF. The CDR3 bases are TGTGCCAGCAGGCCGCGTCCTGGGCTCGAGGAGGACACTGAAGCTTTCTTT. The chain links TRBV25-1 to TRBJ1-1; D remains unclear. Looked up from germline, CDR1 is MGHDK and CDR2 is SYGVNS. Trimming removed 6 bases at V and 3 bases at J, with 23 bases between. The CDR3 contains 17 residues. The full variable domain, its missing parts supplied by reference TRBV25-1 and TRBJ1-1, is EADIYQTPRYLVIGTGKKITLECSQTMGHDKMYWYQQDPGMELHLIHYSYGVNSTEKGDLSSESTVSRIRTEHFPLTLESARPSHTSQYLCASRPRPGLEEDTEAFFGQGTRLTVV.

The rearrangement joins TRBV30 to TRBJ1-2; 8 bases align to TRBD1. After removal of 4 bases from V and 8 bases from J, the junction contained 9 bases not matched to a gene. Germline CDR1 reads GTSNPN; CDR2 reads SVGIG (reference sequence). The CDR3 extends over 13 amino acids. The CDR3 DNA reads TGTGCCTGGAATGAGGACAGGGCTCTGGGCTACACCTTC. Translation gives CAWNEDRALGYTF. The full variable domain, with the rest looked up from reference TRBV30 and TRBJ1-2, is SQTIHQWPATLVQPVGSPLSLECTVEGTSNPNLYWYRQAAGRGLQLLFYSVGIGQISSEVPQNLSASRPQDRQFILSSKKLLLSDSGFYLCAWNEDRALGYTFGSGTRLTVV.

The V call is TRBV14, the J call TRBJ1-2; 7 nucleotides align to TRBD1. With 1 base clipped from V and 5 bases from J, the junction kept 10 bases outside the gene matches. The germline V gene encodes CDR1 SGHDN and CDR2 FVKESK. The CDR3 loop spans 16 amino acids. The CDR3 region has the DNA TGTGCCAGCAGCCAAGTGGGACGGGACAGAGGATATGGCTACACCTTC. This encodes CASSQVGRDRGYGYTF.

This clone was observed a single time. The chain has TRBV7-8 and TRBJ1-4; D perhaps matches TRBD1 (5 bases). The CDR3 runs to 15 residues. V lost 1 base and J 2 bases, leaving 8 bases between the germline ends. CDR1 is SGHVS and CDR2 is FQNEAQ in the germline V gene. CDR3 in amino acids: CASSLVSGTNEKLFF. For the CDR3, the DNA is TGTGCCAGCAGCTTAGTCTCAGGGACTAATGAAAAACTGTTTTTT.

The chain carries TRBV7-2 and TRBJ1-1, with 7 nucleotides matching TRBD1. CDR1 SGHTA and CDR2 FQGNSA come from the germline V gene. The CDR3 is 15 amino acids. After removal of 5 bases from V and 7 bases from J, the junction contained 13 bases not matched to a gene. The CDR3 region is CASSGPGTVTLEAFF. CDR3 DNA: TGTGCCAGCAGCGGACCCGGGACAGTGACCCTTGAAGCTTTCTTT.

The V and J genes are TRBV27 and TRBJ1-5; D is perhaps TRBD1 (5 bases). This CDR3 has 13 amino acids. The germline V and J ends were trimmed by 8 bases and 7 bases, with 15 bases remaining between them. The germline CDR1 and CDR2 sequences are MNHEY and SMNVEV (reference sequence). The CDR3 region has the DNA TGTGCCAGCGCAAATGGGGGAGGGCAGCCCCAGCATTTT. Its protein is CASANGGGQPQHF.

The chain recombines TRBV6-5 with TRBJ1-5; D ambiguous. Trimming removed 8 bases at V and 4 bases at J, with 12 bases between. The CDR3 spans 13 residues. Germline V gene sequence: CDR1 MNHEY, CDR2 SVGAGI. CDR3 coding DNA: TGTGCCAGCCGCCGGGGAGCTAATCAGCCCCAGCATTTT. Protein: CASRRGANQPQHF.

The chain recombines TRBV27 with TRBJ2-2; D perhaps matches TRBD2 (5 bases). This CDR3 is 14 amino acids long. Between the trimmed V and J ends, which lost 6 bases and 4 bases, there was a span of 12 bases. Germline V CDR1 and CDR2: MNHEY, SMNVEV (reference sequence). CDR3 region: CASSKLGGTGELFF. In DNA form, the CDR3 reads TGTGCCAGCAGCAAACTAGGCGGCACCGGGGAGCTGTTTTTT.

J is TRBJ2-3 and V is TRBV27; TRBD1 is a possible D gene (6 bases). Germline lookup yields CDR1 MNHEY and CDR2 SMNVEV (reference sequence). V gave up 4 bases and J gave up 0 bases, with 17 bases separating them. The CDR3 length is 17 residues. The CDR3 nucleotides are TGTGCCAGCAGTTCCTCCCCGACAGGCTCTAGCACAGATACGCAGTATTTT. Amino acids: CASSSSPTGSSTDTQYF.

This chain links TRBV28 with TRBJ2-3; 7 bases line up with TRBD1. V was pared by 2 bases and J by 0 bases, with 14 bases of the junction left unmatched. The CDR3 sequence is 19 residues long. The germline gives CDR1 MDHEN, CDR2 SYDVKM. The CDR3 coding sequence is TGTGCCAGCAGTTTAAGGTTGGGGTTAGGGGGCGCAAGCACAGATACGCAGTATTTT. It is translated as CASSLRLGLGGASTDTQYF.

CDR3 loop: CASSRVQGARSPLHF. The CDR3 DNA follows: TGTGCCAGCAGCCGTGTACAGGGGGCGCGATCACCCCTCCACTTT. This chain uses TRBV6-5 with TRBJ1-6; 9 nucleotides agree with TRBD1. The V gene end was trimmed by 6 bases and the J gene end by 10 bases; junction bases not matched to a gene: 10. Germline CDR1 reads MNHEY; CDR2 reads SVGAGI. CDR3 length: 15 residues.

This chain uses TRBV7-9 with TRBJ1-2, with D maybe TRBD1 (5 bases). Germline CDR1 reads SEHNR; CDR2 reads FQNEAQ (reference sequence). The CDR3 covers 15 residues. V gave up 3 bases and J gave up 8 bases, with 19 bases separating them. The DNA of the CDR3 is TGTGCCAGCAGCTTCACCTCAGGGCTCGCGGAGGGCTACACCTTC. As protein: CASSFTSGLAEGYTF.

The DNA for the CDR3 is TGTGCCAGCAGCCCAACACCGGGACTAGCGGTCACCTACGAGCAGTACTTC. It translates to CASSPTPGLAVTYEQYF. The V and J genes are TRBV11-2 and TRBJ2-7; 11 bases map to TRBD2. With V trimmed by 5 bases and J by 2 bases, 11 bases remained unmatched. The CDR3 contains 17 residues. Germline V gene sequence: CDR1 SGHAT, CDR2 FQNNGV.

J is TRBJ2-5 and V is TRBV29-1, with 10 bases lining up with TRBD1. The CDR3 runs to 15 residues. The V gene's germline CDR1 is SQVTM and CDR2 ANQGSEA. V dropped 6 bases and J dropped 5; count of bases not matched to a gene: 12. The CDR3 loop is CSVESPTGGLETQYF. The CDR3 DNA follows: TGCAGCGTGGAATCCCCGACAGGGGGCCTTGAGACCCAGTACTTC. Based on the CDR3 plus reference TRBV29-1 and TRBJ2-5, the full variable domain is SAVISQKPSRDICQRGTSLTIQCQVDSQVTMMFWYRQQPGQSLTLIATANQGSEATYESGFVIDKFPISRPNLTFSTLTVSNMSPEDSSIYLCSVESPTGGLETQYFGPGTRLLVL.

CDR3 nucleotides: TGTGCCAGCAGCGTAGACAGCAACTATGGCTACACCTTC. This gives the protein CASSVDSNYGYTF. The chain carries TRBV9 and TRBJ1-2; no clear D. Germline V gene data show CDR1 as SGDLS and CDR2 as YYNGEE. The CDR3 has 13 residues. V was clipped by 0 bases and J by 2 bases, with 5 bases between them.

V gene TRBV7-9 combines with J gene TRBJ1-4; TRBD1 might be the D (6 bases). This CDR3 has 15 amino acids. With 4 bases removed from V and 7 bases from J, the gap between germline ends came to 16 bases. The germline gives CDR1 SEHNR, CDR2 FQNEAQ (reference sequence). The CDR3 reads CASSSEGGLGEKLFF. CDR3 nucleotides: TGTGCCAGCAGCTCAGAAGGGGGATTGGGTGAAAAACTGTTTTTT.

The chain links TRBV30 to TRBJ2-5; 14 positions agree with TRBD2. In germline, CDR1 is GTSNPN, CDR2 SVGIG (reference sequence). V gave up 6 bases and J gave up 2 bases; unmatched junction bases: 14. The CDR3 runs 18 residues. DNA for the CDR3: TGTGCCTGTGGGACTAGCGGGAGTTTTGGCCTGGGTCAAGAGACCCAGTACTTC. Translated, it gives CACGTSGSFGLGQETQYF.

The J gene is TRBJ1-6, the V gene TRBV5-1; no firm D call. Trimming removed 0 bases at V and 14 bases at J, with 15 bases between. There are 14 residues in the CDR3. Germline CDR1 reads SGHRS; CDR2 reads YFSETQ. CDR3 DNA sequence: TGCGCCAGCAGCTTGGGAGGGCTTGAAAGCACCCTCCACTTT. Residues: CASSLGGLESTLHF.

V is TRBV11-2 and J is TRBJ2-1; 11 bases are shared with TRBD1. The CDR3 runs 15 residues. Germline loops: CDR1 SGHAT, CDR2 FQNNGV. J gave up 2 bases and V 3 bases, and 0 bases lay outside the gene matches. CDR3 nucleotides: TGTGCCAGCAGCTTGGGACAGGGGGCCTACAATGAGCAGTTCTTC. Translation gives CASSLGQGAYNEQFF.

The CDR3 DNA follows: TGCGCCAGCAGCCAAGACTTCCCGGGTGGAAGCGGGGAGCTGTTTTTT. Encoded protein: CASSQDFPGGSGELFF. The V gene is TRBV4-3, the J gene TRBJ2-2; D uncertain. V lost 0 bases to trimming and J lost 7 bases, with 15 bases between them. This CDR3 has 16 residues. Looked up from germline, CDR1 is LGHNA and CDR2 is YSLEER.

The CDR3 DNA sequence: TGTGCCAGCAGCCTCGACAGTATGAACACTGAAGCTTTCTTT. Amino acids: CASSLDSMNTEAFF. This chain joins TRBV9 and TRBJ1-1; D possibly corresponds to TRBD1 (5 bases). CDR3 length: 14 residues. CDR1 is SGDLS, CDR2 YYNGEE, per germline. V lost 4 bases, J lost 0 bases, and 10 bases lay in between. Full variable domain (outside the CDR3, taken from reference TRBV9 and TRBJ1-1): DSGVTQTPKHLITATGQRVTLRCSPRSGDLSVYWYQQSLDQGLQFLIQYYNGEERAKGNILERFSAQQFPDLHSELNLSSLELGDSALYFCASSLDSMNTEAFFGQGTRLTVV.

The chain couples TRBV5-1 to TRBJ2-5; D perhaps matches TRBD1 (6 bases). The CDR3 sequence is 14 residues long. The germline V and J ends were trimmed by 4 bases and 2 bases, with 12 bases remaining between them. Germline V CDR1 and CDR2: SGHRS, YFSETQ. CDR3 amino acids: CASSLRTDQETQYF. In DNA, the CDR3 is TGCGCCAGCAGCCTACGGACAGATCAAGAGACCCAGTACTTC.

The rearrangement uses TRBV5-6 and TRBJ1-5, with a weak D call TRBD1 (6 bases). The germline V gene has CDR1 SGHDT and CDR2 YYEEEE. This CDR3 has 16 amino acids. V was shortened by 1 base and J by 5 bases, with 16 bases between the two germline ends. The CDR3 sequence: CASSLRRQGLYQPQHF. Written as DNA, the CDR3 is TGTGCCAGCAGCTTGAGGCGCCAGGGGTTATATCAGCCCCAGCATTTT. Full variable domain (rest looked up from reference TRBV5-6 and TRBJ1-5): DAGVTQSPTHLIKTRGQQVTLRCSPKSGHDTVSWYQQALGQGPQFIFQYYEEEERQRGNFPDRFSGHQFPNYSSELNVNALLLGDSALYLCASSLRRQGLYQPQHFGDGTRLSIL.